This entry features one TCR beta chain sequence. The V gene end was trimmed by 5 bases and the J gene end by 3 bases; junction bases not matched to a gene: 4. This CDR3 is built from 14 residues. Looked up from germline, CDR1 is SGHTA and CDR2 is FQGNSA. The data belong to a study of cytomegalovirus exposure and HLA in healthy donors. Amplification used 60 Vbeta primers and 13 Jbeta primers. Sequencing used immunoSEQ multiplex PCR; TCRdb keeps in-frame clones, though not all of them. Of more than 95,000 clones in the sample, 75% to 80% were seen once. The sequence was obtained from a man between 35 and 55 years old in good health and CMV-seronegative. Sample: PBMCs. The J gene is TRBJ1-5, the V gene TRBV7-2, with 7 bases lining up with TRBD1. The CDR3 bases are TGTGCCAGCAGCCGAGGACAGGACAATCAGCCCCAGCATTTT. Amino acids: CASSRGQDNQPQHF.